The next 17 T cell receptor beta chains were all read from a single sample in a study of robustness of blood B and T cell sequencing. cDNA synthesis used template switching with a 5' universal priming oligo. The template-switch oligo carried a 12-nucleotide random UMI tagging each cDNA molecule. TCRdb reanalysed the PCR reads using MiXCR and keeps one entry per CDR3 protein. The table has 3,500 to 4,500 distinct CDR3 sequences, around half seen once; the top ten hold about 24%. mRNA, not genomic DNA, served as the source for TCR beta repertoires. The sequencing input was peripheral blood. These TCRs come from a human donor in good health.

This clonotype turned up a few times. The chain combines TRBV5-5 with TRBJ2-7; D may be TRBD2 (6 bases). CDR1 is SGHKS, CDR2 YYEKEE, per germline (reference sequence). V lost 4 bases, J lost 1 base, and 9 bases lay in between. The CDR3 length is 13 residues. Here the CDR3 reads CASSRGASYEQYF. The DNA of the CDR3 is TGTGCCAGCAGCCGCGGGGCATCCTACGAGCAGTACTTC.

The sample holds a few counts of this clonotype. The CDR3 DNA reads TGTGCCAGCAGCCACCGGGACAGGGCGCAGTACTTC. Protein: CASSHRDRAQYF. The chain employs TRBV3-1 and TRBJ2-7; 9 bases line up with TRBD1. Germline V gene lookup returns CDR1 LGHDT and CDR2 YNNKEL (reference sequence). The trim removed 3 bases at V and 9 bases at J, leaving 3 bases unmatched. The CDR3 covers 12 residues.

The CDR3 here is CSAAGPLRGRTDTQYF. The CDR3 region has the DNA TGCAGTGCTGCAGGCCCTTTAAGGGGGCGGACAGATACGCAGTATTTT. The chain uses TRBV20-1 and TRBJ2-3; 7 bases are a match to TRBD1. J lost 3 bases, V lost 5 bases, and 14 bases had no gene match. Per germline, CDR1 DFQATT and CDR2 SNEGSKA (reference sequence). The CDR3 extends over 16 amino acids.

The chain carries TRBV4-2 and TRBJ2-3; D is possibly TRBD1 (5 bases). This CDR3 comprises 15 residues. Germline lookup yields CDR1 LGHNA and CDR2 YNFKEQ. V was shortened by 4 bases and J by 2 bases, with 13 bases between the two germline ends. The CDR3 loop reads CASSPQDTATDTQYF. The CDR3 DNA follows: TGTGCCAGCAGCCCCCAGGACACGGCCACAGATACGCAGTATTTT.

By sample share, this clonotype is medium-sized. The V call is TRBV12-3 or TRBV12-4, the J call TRBJ2-3; TRBD2 matches 9 bases. The CDR3 loop spans 15 amino acids. J was trimmed by 2 bases and V by 4 bases; bases with no gene match: 4. DNA for the CDR3: TGTGCCAGCAGTTCGACTAGCGGATACACAGATACGCAGTATTTT. It encodes CASSSTSGYTDTQYF.

This clonotype was counted between two and nine times. For the CDR3, the DNA is TGTGCCAGCAGCTTGAGGGAGGATGGCTACACCTTC. It specifies CASSLREDGYTF. The chain has TRBV5-6 and TRBJ1-2, with D hard to call. Germline CDR1 reads SGHDT; CDR2 reads YYEEEE. V gave up 1 base and J gave up 6 bases, with 7 bases separating them. This CDR3 has 12 amino acids.

The CDR3 DNA reads as TGCAGTGCCAAAGTCCAGGGAACTAATGAAAAACTGTTTTTT. Protein sequence: CSAKVQGTNEKLFF. V usage is TRBV20-1 and J usage is TRBJ1-4, with D possibly matching TRBD1 (5 bases). The length of the CDR3 is 14 residues. The ends were cut back, 6 bases at V and 1 base at J, with 12 bases in the middle. Germline V gene lookup returns CDR1 DFQATT and CDR2 SNEGSKA (reference sequence).

This clonotype occurred once. The chain employs TRBV20-1 and TRBJ2-7; maybe TRBD2 (5 bases). This CDR3 is built from 15 residues. Trimming took 0 bases from V and 2 from J, leaving 14 bases between them. CDR1 is DFQATT and CDR2 is SNEGSKA in the germline V gene (reference sequence). The CDR3 here is CSAREKRGATYEQYF. CDR3 in DNA: TGCAGTGCTAGAGAAAAACGGGGTGCCACCTACGAGCAGTACTTC.

By sample fraction, this clonotype is large (0.1 to 1%). This rearrangement joins TRBV9 to TRBJ2-7; D is perhaps TRBD1 (5 bases). Trimming removed 1 base from V and 0 bases from J, with 11 bases in between. Germline CDR1 is SGDLS and CDR2 is YYNGEE. This CDR3 has 15 amino acids. CDR3 DNA: TGTGCCAGCAGCGTAACAGGCTCGGGCTCCTACGAGCAGTACTTC. This encodes CASSVTGSGSYEQYF.

The rearrangement joins TRBV6-1 to TRBJ1-1; D perhaps matches TRBD1 (6 bases). The CDR3 is 15 amino acids. Germline CDR1 is MNHNS and CDR2 is SASEGT. V shed 5 bases and J shed 5 bases, with 18 bases lying between them. This CDR3 is CASSRSGGAITEAFF. In DNA form, the CDR3 reads TGTGCCAGCAGTCGATCGGGGGGCGCGATAACTGAAGCTTTCTTT.

V gene TRBV5-1 combines with J gene TRBJ2-1, with D possibly TRBD2 on 6 matching bases. Germline loops: CDR1 SGHRS, CDR2 YFSETQ. This CDR3 region has 16 residues. Trimming removed 4 bases at V and 4 bases at J, with 18 bases between. Here the CDR3 reads CASSLLDGGDYNEQFF. The CDR3 DNA is TGCGCCAGCAGCCTGCTGGACGGGGGAGATTACAATGAGCAGTTCTTC.

This clonotype was counted between two and nine times. The chain joins TRBV19 to TRBJ2-1; 7 nucleotides line up with TRBD1. V gave up 5 bases and J gave up 3 bases; unmatched junction bases: 4. CDR1 is LNHDA and CDR2 is SQIVND in the germline V gene (reference sequence). This CDR3 contains 14 residues. The DNA for the CDR3 is TGTGCCAGTAGTGTAGGGGGCGACTACAATGAGCAGTTCTTC. This translates into CASSVGGDYNEQFF.

CDR3 loop: CASSRTEKVGELFF. DNA of the CDR3: TGTGCCAGCAGTAGGACGGAGAAAGTCGGGGAGCTGTTTTTT. V is TRBV25-1 and J is TRBJ2-2; D unresolved. CDR1 and CDR2 (germline): MGHDK, SYGVNS. Trimming shortened V by 5 bases and J by 7 bases, and 14 bases separated the two germline ends. The CDR3 spans 14 residues. Filled out from reference TRBV25-1 and TRBJ2-2, the complete variable domain reads EADIYQTPRYLVIGTGKKITLECSQTMGHDKMYWYQQDPGMELHLIHYSYGVNSTEKGDLSSESTVSRIRTEHFPLTLESARPSHTSQYLCASSRTEKVGELFFGEGSRLTVL.

The genes are TRBV5-1 and TRBJ1-1; D is ambiguous. Germline V gives CDR1 SGHRS, CDR2 YFSETQ. V was trimmed by 4 bases and J by 4 bases, leaving 11 bases between them. The CDR3 is made up of 13 amino acids. The CDR3 here is CASSPLLGTEAFF. The DNA for the CDR3 is TGCGCCAGCAGCCCCCTTTTGGGCACTGAAGCTTTCTTT.

Here the CDR3 DNA reads TGTGCCACCAGCCGGGACGGTAGTAGAGATCAGCCCCAGCATTTT. Translation: CATSRDGSRDQPQHF. The J gene is TRBJ1-5, the V gene TRBV15, with a weak D call TRBD1 (5 bases). The V gene's germline CDR1 is LNHNV and CDR2 YYDKDF (reference sequence). The ends were cut back, 5 bases at V and 5 bases at J, with 16 bases in the middle. The CDR3 extends over 15 amino acids.

The genes are TRBV10-3 and TRBJ2-7; tentative D call: TRBD1 (5 bases). The germline V gene encodes CDR1 ENHRY and CDR2 SYGVKD. Trimming left V 2 bases short and J 1 base short, with 18 bases between. This CDR3 is 17 amino acids long. The CDR3 DNA reads TGTGCCATCAGTGAGAGCACCTTGACAGCCCGTTCCTACGAGCAGTACTTC. Residues: CAISESTLTARSYEQYF.

This chain links TRBV29-1 with TRBJ1-4, with D unresolved. CDR3 length: 11 residues. The V and J ends lost 4 bases and 8 bases respectively, with 8 bases between them. In germline, CDR1 is SQVTM, CDR2 ANQGSEA. CDR3 sequence: CSVVVGEKLFF. The CDR3 DNA reads TGCAGCGTTGTGGTTGGAGAAAAACTGTTTTTT.